The 23 T cell receptor beta chains presented below share a single source sample, sequenced in a study of beta chain features in type 1 diabetes. Reverse transcribing all isolated RNA meant expressed TCRB transcripts were sequenced. The data were produced by immunoSEQ multiplex PCR, yet TCRdb's version contains in-frame clones alone and is incomplete. The table lists about 360,000 clones, around 12% of them singletons. Sequencing was carried out using naive CD4+ T cells from blood. Source of these receptors: a man between 18 and 35 years old in good health.

The chain is built from TRBV6-5 and TRBJ2-7; possible D gene TRBD1, 5 bases. This CDR3 contains 14 residues. V shed 2 bases and J shed 4 bases, with 12 bases lying between them. In germline, CDR1 is MNHEY, CDR2 SVGAGI. The CDR3: CASSYQDISYEQYF. The CDR3 nucleotides are TGTGCCAGCAGTTACCAGGACATCTCTTACGAGCAGTACTTC.

This clone was detected only a few times. The chain employs TRBV29-1 and TRBJ2-7; 10 bases are a match to TRBD2. After removal of 5 bases from V and 7 bases from J, the junction contained 8 bases not matched to a gene. In germline, CDR1 is SQVTM, CDR2 ANQGSEA. The length of the CDR3 is 13 residues. The CDR3 spells CSVNPSGSREQYF. In nucleotides, the CDR3 is TGCAGCGTTAATCCTAGCGGGAGTCGAGAGCAGTACTTC.

This clone turned up a few times. This chain joins TRBV5-1 and TRBJ1-2, with D unclear. Trimming shortened V by 4 bases and J by 7 bases, and 14 bases separated the two germline ends. This CDR3 has 13 amino acids. CDR1 is SGHRS, CDR2 YFSETQ, per germline. CDR3 loop: CASSTYPGRGYTF. CDR3 sequence (DNA): TGCGCCAGCAGCACCTATCCAGGCCGTGGCTACACCTTC.

This clone came up a few times. This chain links TRBV19 with TRBJ2-7; 10 bases match TRBD2. CDR3 length equals 14 residues. Looked up from germline, CDR1 is LNHDA and CDR2 is SQIVND (reference sequence). J was trimmed by 5 bases and V by 5 bases; bases with no gene match: 6. CDR3 sequence reads: CASSALAGEDEQYF. The DNA of the CDR3 is TGTGCCAGTAGTGCCCTAGCGGGAGAAGACGAGCAGTACTTC.

This clone was seen only once. The gene calls are TRBV4-3 and TRBJ2-1; 11 nucleotides align to TRBD1. Trimming removed 1 base from V and 5 bases from J; junction bases left unmatched: 7. Germline V lookup: CDR1 LGHNA, CDR2 YSLEER. There are 17 residues in the CDR3. The CDR3: CASSQGAWDRGNNEQFF. DNA for the CDR3: TGCGCCAGCAGCCAAGGGGCTTGGGACAGGGGGAACAATGAGCAGTTCTTC.

This clone was seen a handful of times. The chain carries TRBV30 and TRBJ1-2, with 10 bases aligning to TRBD1. CDR3 length: 14 residues. V was pared by 3 bases and J by 8 bases, with 9 bases of the junction left unmatched. CDR1 GTSNPN and CDR2 SVGIG come from the germline V gene (reference sequence). The CDR3, as DNA: TGTGCCTGGAGGCCGGGACAGGGGACCCGAGGCTACACCTTC. This encodes CAWRPGQGTRGYTF. The variable domain in full, completed from reference TRBV30 and TRBJ1-2, reads SQTIHQWPATLVQPVGSPLSLECTVEGTSNPNLYWYRQAAGRGLQLLFYSVGIGQISSEVPQNLSASRPQDRQFILSSKKLLLSDSGFYLCAWRPGQGTRGYTFGSGTRLTVV.

This clone was counted between two and nine times. The chain has TRBV4-3 and TRBJ2-2; maybe TRBD1 (5 bases). Trimming pared 0 bases from V and 2 bases from J, leaving 10 bases between. There are 16 residues in the CDR3. Germline V lookup: CDR1 LGHNA, CDR2 YSLEER. This CDR3 reads CASSQDGAVNTGELFF. For the CDR3, the DNA is TGCGCCAGCAGCCAAGATGGGGCGGTAAACACCGGGGAGCTGTTTTTT.

The chain uses TRBV28 and TRBJ1-4; D gene unclear. This CDR3 comprises 12 residues. Germline V lookup: CDR1 MDHEN, CDR2 SYDVKM. V lost 3 bases, J lost 7 bases, and 6 bases lay in between. CDR3 region: CASSFSGEKLFF. The DNA of the CDR3 is TGTGCCAGCAGTTTCTCCGGTGAAAAACTGTTTTTT.

In this sample, this clone turned up a few times. This chain links TRBV10-3 with TRBJ2-7, with TRBD1 matching over 8 bases. This CDR3 region has 13 residues. Germline CDR1 ENHRY, CDR2 SYGVKD. V shed 2 bases and J 3 bases; nucleotides not matched to a gene: 0. CDR3 nucleotide sequence: TGTGCCATCAGTGAGACAGGGGGCTACGAGCAGTACTTC. Translating gives CAISETGGYEQYF.

This clone was detected a few times. The J gene is TRBJ2-7, the V gene TRBV7-3; D perhaps matches TRBD2 (6 bases). V lost 3 bases and J 2 bases, leaving 11 bases between the germline ends. The germline V gene has CDR1 SGHTA and CDR2 FQGTGA. The CDR3 runs 14 residues. This CDR3 reads CASSLNAGTYEQYF. CDR3 nucleotides: TGTGCCAGCAGCTTGAATGCGGGGACCTACGAGCAGTACTTC.

In this sample, this clone turned up a few times. The chain has TRBV9 and TRBJ2-1, with 8 positions matching TRBD2. CDR1 SGDLS and CDR2 YYNGEE come from the germline V gene. This CDR3 region has 15 residues. Unmatched junction bases numbered 7, after V lost 1 base and J lost 7 bases. CDR3 in DNA: TGTGCCAGCAGCGTATCGGGGGGGGCAATTAATGAGCAGTTCTTC. Its protein product is CASSVSGGAINEQFF.

The chain links TRBV25-1 to TRBJ2-7; 7 positions match TRBD1. The germline gives CDR1 MGHDK, CDR2 SYGVNS. The CDR3 totals 16 residues. The junction had 7 bases not matched to a gene; V was cut back by 2 bases and J by 0 bases. CDR3: CASSEPGTVGSYEQYF. The CDR3 nucleotides are TGTGCCAGCAGTGAACCAGGGACAGTTGGCTCCTACGAGCAGTACTTC.

This clone has more than one count but fewer than ten. The rearrangement joins TRBV11-2 to TRBJ2-3, with D possibly matching TRBD2 (5 bases). Trimming cost V 5 bases and J 6 bases, with 6 bases left between them. The CDR3 length is 11 residues. Germline V lookup: CDR1 SGHAT, CDR2 FQNNGV. The CDR3 is CASSTGDTQYF. The CDR3 DNA reads TGTGCCAGCAGCACGGGGGATACGCAGTATTTT.

The chain couples TRBV4-3 to TRBJ2-1; perhaps TRBD2 as D (5 bases). The CDR3 spans 15 residues. Trimming stripped 0 bases from V and 9 bases from J, with 15 bases between. Germline CDR1 is LGHNA and CDR2 is YSLEER. The CDR3 coding sequence is TGCGCCAGCAGCCAAGACTACCCCCTAGCTGGTGAGCAGTTCTTC. Translated: CASSQDYPLAGEQFF.

V and J are TRBV9 and TRBJ2-2; 12 bases align to TRBD2. Germline V gene lookup returns CDR1 SGDLS and CDR2 YYNGEE. The junction had 7 bases not matched to a gene; V was cut back by 5 bases and J by 5 bases. The CDR3 consists of 16 residues. CDR3 sequence: CASRRTGLAGTGELFF. The DNA of the CDR3 is TGTGCCAGCAGAAGGACTGGACTAGCGGGAACCGGGGAGCTGTTTTTT.

The rearrangement joins TRBV7-3 to TRBJ2-5, with a possible D match to TRBD2 (5 bases). Germline CDR1 reads SGHTA; CDR2 reads FQGTGA. The CDR3 length is 13 residues. The V and J ends lost 5 bases and 2 bases respectively, with 9 bases between them. This CDR3 is CASSGSVQETQYF. In nucleotides, the CDR3 is TGTGCCAGCAGCGGTAGCGTACAAGAGACCCAGTACTTC.

This clone was seen a handful of times. The J gene is TRBJ2-1, the V gene TRBV7-2, with TRBD2 as a possible D gene (5 bases). CDR1 and CDR2 from the germline V gene are SGHTA and FQGNSA. CDR3 length: 13 amino acids. Trimming took off 0 bases at V and 8 bases at J, with 8 bases between the two ends. In DNA, the CDR3 is TGTGCCAGCAGCTTAGCGGCGGGCGATGAGCAGTTCTTC. Encoded protein: CASSLAAGDEQFF.

This rearrangement joins TRBV7-9 to TRBJ1-5; no firm D call. CDR3 length: 18 amino acids. Germline V gene data show CDR1 as SEHNR and CDR2 as FQNEAQ (reference sequence). Trimming took 2 bases from V and 0 from J, leaving 17 bases between them. CDR3 region: CASSLNLGRDYSNQPQHF. The CDR3 DNA reads TGTGCCAGCAGCTTAAATCTGGGCCGGGATTATAGCAATCAGCCCCAGCATTTT. Complete variable domain (other parts from reference TRBV7-9 and TRBJ1-5): DTGVSQNPRHKITKRGQNVTFRCDPISEHNRLYWYRQTLGQGPEFLTYFQNEAQLEKSRLLSDRFSAERPKGSFSTLEIQRTEQGDSAMYLCASSLNLGRDYSNQPQHFGDGTRLSIL.

This clone was found a few times. The CDR3 DNA sequence: TGTGCCAGCAGCCCAACGGGGACAAACTACGAGCAGTACTTC. It yields the protein CASSPTGTNYEQYF. The V gene is TRBV11-2, the J gene TRBJ2-7; TRBD1 is a possible D gene (6 bases). Germline V gene lookup returns CDR1 SGHAT and CDR2 FQNNGV. This CDR3 has 14 residues. V was pared by 5 bases and J by 3 bases, with 14 bases between. The whole variable domain, filled in from reference TRBV11-2 and TRBJ2-7, reads EAGVAQSPRYKIIEKRQSVAFWCNPISGHATLYWYQQILGQGPKLLIQFQNNGVVDDSQLPKDRFSAERLKGVDSTLKIQPAKLEDSAVYLCASSPTGTNYEQYFGPGTRLTVT.

This clone showed up just a few times. V gene TRBV4-3 combines with J gene TRBJ1-1; 7 nucleotides align to TRBD1. From germline, CDR1 is LGHNA and CDR2 YSLEER. The CDR3 runs 16 residues. V gave up 1 base and J gave up 3 bases; unmatched junction bases: 8. CDR3 in DNA: TGCGCCAGCAGCCAAGGTACGACAGGGTGGGACACTGAAGCTTTCTTT. Residues: CASSQGTTGWDTEAFF.

The rearrangement joins TRBV4-2 to TRBJ2-7; 12 nucleotides agree with TRBD2. Germline V gene sequence: CDR1 LGHNA, CDR2 YNFKEQ. The CDR3 runs to 15 residues. Trimming cost V 1 base and J 4 bases; bases outside gene matches: 2. The CDR3 loop is CASSQASGGGYEQYF. CDR3 DNA: TGTGCCAGCAGCCAAGCTAGCGGGGGGGGTTACGAGCAGTACTTC.

This clone was detected only a few times. The J gene is TRBJ2-7, the V gene TRBV5-6; D not certain. From germline, CDR1 is SGHDT and CDR2 YYEEEE. The V end lost 3 bases, the J end lost 5 bases, and 12 bases lay between the germline ends. The CDR3 loop spans 13 amino acids. CDR3 in DNA: TGTGCCAGCAGCTCGGTTACGATCCACGAGCAGTACTTC. Protein product: CASSSVTIHEQYF.

The chain recombines TRBV7-2 with TRBJ1-2; a possible D gene is TRBD1 (6 bases). Germline values: CDR1 SGHTA, CDR2 FQGNSA. CDR3 size: 15 residues. V shed 5 bases and J shed 1 base, with 14 bases lying between them. The CDR3 protein is CASSRQAELNYGYTF. In DNA form, the CDR3 reads TGTGCCAGCAGCCGACAGGCGGAGCTTAACTATGGCTACACCTTC.